Listed below are T cell receptor beta chains from one sample, sequenced in a study of cytomegalovirus exposure and HLA in healthy donors. Libraries were prepared by immunoSEQ multiplex PCR; TCRdb keeps only in-frame clonotypes and omits some of them. The sample lists some 190,000 clones; about 82% were seen once. The source material was PBMCs. These receptors all come from a woman aged 18 to 35 in good health and CMV-seronegative. Both conserved end residues are part of each CDR3. Each record gives: D gene, clone size, J gene, V gene, CDR3 protein, CDR3 DNA. The D gene is left open where the match is weak. Clone size is stated in some rows and not others, as once, few, many or a class when expanded.

.	.	TRBJ2-3	TRBV10-1	CASSDPVRDTQYF	TGCGCCAGCAGTGATCCCGTGCGGGATACGCAGTATTTT
.	.	TRBJ2-7	TRBV11-2	CASSLEGGVRTYEQYF	TGTGCCAGCAGCTTAGAAGGGGGGGTAAGGACCTACGAGCAGTACTTC
.	.	TRBJ2-4	TRBV25-1	CASSLQQDIQYF	TGTGCCAGCAGTTTGCAGCAGGACATTCAGTACTTC
TRBD2	.	TRBJ2-1	TRBV27	CASAHPGLAGRTNEQFF	TGTGCCAGCGCACATCCGGGACTAGCGGGGAGGACCAATGAGCAGTTCTTC
.	.	TRBJ2-2	TRBV9	CASSVDGYGELFF	TGTGCCAGCAGCGTAGACGGTTACGGGGAGCTGTTTTTT
.	.	TRBJ2-3	TRBV12-5	CASGAGTSDTQYF	TGTGCTAGTGGTGCCGGGACTTCAGATACGCAGTATTTT
TRBD1	.	TRBJ1-4	TRBV7-9	CASGDREDEKLFF	TGTGCCAGCGGGGACAGGGAGGATGAAAAACTGTTTTTT
TRBD1	.	TRBJ2-5	TRBV10-3	CAIRGTGDAETQYF	TGTGCCATCAGGGGGACAGGGGATGCGGAGACCCAGTACTTC
TRBD1	.	TRBJ2-1	TRBV6-5	CASRRGTGWDNEQFF	TGTGCCAGCAGGCGCGGGACAGGGTGGGACAATGAGCAGTTCTTC
.	.	TRBJ2-1	TRBV5-1	CASSLEAGTERVQFF	TGCGCCAGCAGCTTGGAGGCGGGGACGGAAAGGGTGCAGTTCTTC
TRBD1	.	TRBJ2-7	TRBV2	CASSPDRDGYEQYF	TGTGCCAGCAGTCCAGACAGGGACGGGTACGAGCAGTACTTC
.	.	TRBJ1-4	TRBV29-1	CSWGGVCEKLFF	TGCAGTTGGGGCGGGGTTTGTGAAAAACTGTTTTTT
.	few	TRBJ1-1	TRBV18	CASSPPSVKTEAFF	TGTGCCAGCTCACCGCCTAGCGTGAAGACTGAAGCTTTCTTT
.	.	TRBJ2-7	TRBV14	CASSQAGVPSEQYF	TGTGCCAGCAGCCAAGCGGGAGTCCCTTCCGAGCAGTACTTC
TRBD1	.	TRBJ1-2	TRBV10-2	CASSESRTGGYYYGYTF	TGCGCCAGCAGTGAGTCCAGGACAGGAGGGTATTACTATGGCTACACCTTC
TRBD1	.	TRBJ1-5	TRBV9	CASSTGTGNQPQHF	TGTGCCAGCAGCACAGGGACAGGGAATCAGCCCCAGCATTTT
.	once	TRBJ2-5	TRBV5-4	CASSPHGLSTRGGETQYF	TGTGCCAGCAGCCCACACGGACTATCAACCCGAGGAGGGGAGACCCAGTACTTC
.	.	TRBJ2-5	TRBV7-9	CASSKMGAGETQYF	TGTGCCAGCAGCAAGATGGGGGCTGGAGAGACCCAGTACTTC
TRBD2	.	TRBJ2-1	TRBV27	CASSSLLAGFYNEQFF	TGTGCCAGCAGTTCCCTACTAGCGGGATTCTACAATGAGCAGTTCTTC
.	few	TRBJ2-1	TRBV2	CASRTQGGNEQFF	TGTGCCAGCAGGACACAGGGGGGGAATGAGCAGTTCTTC
.	.	TRBJ1-3	TRBV9	CASSRREGKGNTIYF	TGTGCCAGCAGCAGGAGGGAGGGAAAGGGGAACACCATATATTTT
.	many	TRBJ1-2	TRBV12-5	CASGYGQIYGYTF	TGTGCTAGTGGCTATGGACAGATCTATGGCTACACCTTC
.	.	TRBJ2-7	TRBV7-2	CASSVSYEQYF	TGTGCCAGCAGCGTATCCTACGAGCAGTACTTC
.	.	TRBJ2-7	TRBV9	CASSPEARPTSYEQYF	TGTGCCAGCAGCCCAGAGGCACGTCCAACCTCCTACGAGCAGTACTTC
.	.	TRBJ2-7	TRBV5-1	CASSLWAESYEQYF	TGCGCCAGCAGCTTGTGGGCAGAGTCCTACGAGCAGTACTTC
.	.	TRBJ1-1	TRBV27	CASGAPRVEAFF	TGTGCCAGCGGAGCTCCCAGGGTCGAAGCTTTCTTT
.	.	TRBJ1-1	TRBV25-1	CASRVEGGVARAFF	TGTGCCAGCAGGGTCGAGGGCGGAGTCGCCCGAGCTTTCTTT
TRBD1	.	TRBJ2-6	TRBV2	CASSGPWTGGLGSGANVLTF	TGTGCCAGCAGTGGACCTTGGACAGGGGGTTTGGGCTCTGGGGCCAACGTCCTGACTTTC
.	once	TRBJ2-2	TRBV19	CASSIMSSAPTGELFF	TGTGCCAGTAGTATCATGTCTAGCGCCCCGACCGGGGAGCTGTTTTTT
TRBD2	.	TRBJ2-6	TRBV27	CASRFKGGSGANVLTF	TGTGCCAGCAGATTTAAGGGAGGGAGTGGGGCCAACGTCCTGACTTTC
.	.	TRBJ1-5	TRBV5-4	CASTESPRDQPQHF	TGTGCCAGCACCGAAAGTCCCAGGGATCAGCCCCAGCATTTT
.	.	TRBJ1-6	TRBV6-5	CASKQGLSYNSPLHF	TGTGCCAGCAAGCAGGGACTCTCCTATAATTCACCCCTCCACTTT
.	.	TRBJ1-3	TRBV2	CASSLTGTGTGNTIYF	TGTGCCAGCAGTTTAACAGGGACCGGCACTGGAAACACCATATATTTT
.	.	TRBJ1-2	TRBV9	CASSPQGPEYGYTF	TGTGCCAGCAGCCCGCAGGGGCCGGAGTATGGCTACACCTTC
.	.	TRBJ1-1	TRBV2	CASSGGTTGTEAFF	TGTGCCAGCAGTGGTGGGACAACGGGCACTGAAGCTTTCTTT
TRBD2	.	TRBJ2-7	TRBV10-3	CAISESSGGPYEQYF	TGTGCCATCAGTGAGTCTAGCGGGGGACCCTACGAGCAGTACTTC
.	.	TRBJ1-6	TRBV4-1	CASSHPVGGHNSPLHF	TGCGCCAGCAGCCACCCCGTGGGGGGTCATAATTCACCCCTCCACTTT
TRBD2	.	TRBJ2-1	TRBV9	CASSGGTNSYNEQFF	TGTGCCAGCAGCGGGGGGACTAACTCCTACAATGAGCAGTTCTTC
TRBD1	.	TRBJ1-2	TRBV11-2	CASSSDREVGYTF	TGTGCCAGCAGCTCTGACAGGGAAGTTGGCTACACCTTC
.	.	TRBJ1-2	TRBV27	CASSSDYYGYTF	TGTGCCAGCAGTTCGGACTATTATGGCTACACCTTC
TRBD2	.	TRBJ2-1	TRBV4-1	CASSQEGLAGGNEQFF	TGCGCCAGCAGCCAAGAAGGACTAGCGGGGGGGAATGAGCAGTTCTTC
.	.	TRBJ2-1	TRBV4-1	CASSPWRGEQFF	TGCGCCAGCAGCCCCTGGAGGGGTGAGCAGTTCTTC
TRBD1	.	TRBJ2-7	TRBV15	CATSRVAGGYYEQYF	TGTGCCACCAGCAGAGTGGCAGGGGGCTACTACGAGCAGTACTTC
.	few	TRBJ2-7	TRBV6-4	CASSPTYEQYF	TGTGCCAGCAGTCCCACTTACGAGCAGTACTTC
TRBD2	.	TRBJ2-5	TRBV5-4	CASSDSGGLGTQYF	TGTGCCAGCTCCGACTCGGGGGGGCTTGGGACCCAGTACTTC
.	.	TRBJ2-1	TRBV7-2	CASSREQGNNEQFF	TGTGCCAGCAGCAGGGAACAGGGAAACAATGAGCAGTTCTTC
.	.	TRBJ2-2	TRBV19	CASSIVGGSNTGELFF	TGTGCCAGTAGTATAGTCGGCGGATCGAACACCGGGGAGCTGTTTTTT
TRBD1	.	TRBJ1-5	TRBV4-2	CASSQAGTGGPYSNQPQHF	TGTGCCAGCAGCCAGGCCGGGACAGGGGGCCCTTATAGCAATCAGCCCCAGCATTTT
.	.	TRBJ2-2	TRBV7-2	CASSPGNTGELFF	TGTGCCAGCAGCCCGGGGAACACCGGGGAGCTGTTTTTT
.	.	TRBJ2-3	TRBV19	CASSISQGPDTQYF	TGTGCCAGTAGTATTAGCCAGGGGCCAGATACGCAGTATTTT
.	.	TRBJ1-4	TRBV2	CASSLSGEKLFF	TGTGCCAGCAGCCTGAGTGGTGAAAAACTGTTTTTT
.	.	TRBJ1-6	TRBV16	CASYTGKQFSPLHF	TGTGCCAGCTACACAGGGAAACAATTCTCACCCCTCCACTTT